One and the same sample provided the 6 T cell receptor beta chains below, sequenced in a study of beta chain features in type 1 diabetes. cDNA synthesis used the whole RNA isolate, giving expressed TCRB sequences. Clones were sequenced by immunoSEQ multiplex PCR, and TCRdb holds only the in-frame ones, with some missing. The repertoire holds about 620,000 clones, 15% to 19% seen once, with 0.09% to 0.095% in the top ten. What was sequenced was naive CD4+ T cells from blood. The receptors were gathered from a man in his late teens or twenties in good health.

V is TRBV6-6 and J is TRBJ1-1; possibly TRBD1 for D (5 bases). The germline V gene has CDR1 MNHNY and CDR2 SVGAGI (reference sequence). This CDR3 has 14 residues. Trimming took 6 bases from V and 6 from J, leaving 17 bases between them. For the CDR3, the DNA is TGTGCCAGCAGAACCCTACAGGTGGGCGCTGAAGCTTTCTTT. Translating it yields CASRTLQVGAEAFF.

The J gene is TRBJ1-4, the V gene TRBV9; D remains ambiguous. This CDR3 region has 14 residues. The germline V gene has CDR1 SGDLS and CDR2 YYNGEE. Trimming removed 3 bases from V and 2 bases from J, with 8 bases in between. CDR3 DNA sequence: TGTGCCAGCAGCGATGGCAGGACTAATGAAAAACTGTTTTTT. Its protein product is CASSDGRTNEKLFF.

In DNA form, the CDR3 reads TGTGCCAGCAGCCGGACAGGCAATTTTAACTATGGCTACACCTTC. Translated, it gives CASSRTGNFNYGYTF. V gene TRBV27 combines with J gene TRBJ1-2; TRBD1 matches at 7 bases. The germline V gene encodes CDR1 MNHEY and CDR2 SMNVEV (reference sequence). The CDR3 extends over 15 amino acids. Trimming cost V 6 bases and J 1 base; bases outside gene matches: 8.

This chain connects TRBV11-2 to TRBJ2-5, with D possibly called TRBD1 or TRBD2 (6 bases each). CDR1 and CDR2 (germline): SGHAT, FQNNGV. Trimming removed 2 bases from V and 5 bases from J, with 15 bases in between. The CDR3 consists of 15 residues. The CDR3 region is CASSLTTGLPETQYF. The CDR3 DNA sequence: TGTGCCAGCAGCTTAACGACAGGACTACCGGAGACCCAGTACTTC.

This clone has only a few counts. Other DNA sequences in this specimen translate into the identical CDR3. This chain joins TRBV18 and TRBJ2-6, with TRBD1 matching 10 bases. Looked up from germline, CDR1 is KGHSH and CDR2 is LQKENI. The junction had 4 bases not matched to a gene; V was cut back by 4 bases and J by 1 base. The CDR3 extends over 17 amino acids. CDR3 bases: TGTGCCAGCTCACAGCGACAGGGGGCGTCTGGGGCCAACGTCCTGACTTTC. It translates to CASSQRQGASGANVLTF.

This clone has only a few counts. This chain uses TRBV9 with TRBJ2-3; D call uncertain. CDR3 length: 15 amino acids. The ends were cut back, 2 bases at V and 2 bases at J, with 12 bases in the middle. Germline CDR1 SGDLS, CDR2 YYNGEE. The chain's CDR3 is CASSVVGMITDTQYF. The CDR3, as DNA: TGTGCCAGCAGCGTCGTGGGCATGATCACAGATACGCAGTATTTT.